The source of this T cell receptor (beta chain) is a study of blood T cell repertoires in COVID-19. Libraries were prepared by immunoSEQ multiplex PCR; TCRdb keeps only in-frame clonotypes and omits some of them. The sample records approximately 490,000 clones, approximately 86% being singletons. This CDR3 region has 14 residues. The germline CDR1 and CDR2 sequences are SGHVS and FQNEAQ. Germline trimming cut 3 bases from V and 1 base from J; bases unmatched to any gene: 3. This TCR came from a woman under 30 who had recovered from COVID-19. Material for sequencing was PBMCs or T cells enriched from blood (not recorded which). This rearrangement joins TRBV7-8 to TRBJ2-7, with 7 bases fitting TRBD1. The CDR3, as DNA: TGTGCCAGCAGCTTGGAGACAGGGTCCTACGAGCAGTACTTC. The encoded protein is CASSLETGSYEQYF. Using reference TRBV7-8 and TRBJ2-7 for the parts outside the CDR3, the full variable domain is GAGVSQSPRYKVAKRGQDVALRCDPISGHVSLFWYQQALGQGPEFLTYFQNEAQLDKSGLPSDRFFAERPEGSVSTLKIQRTQQEDSAVYLCASSLETGSYEQYFGPGTRLTVT.